This TCR beta chain stems from a study of CD8 T cells in ankylosing spondylitis. V lost 3 bases and J 2 bases, leaving 5 bases between the germline ends. The CDR3 spans 13 residues. Germline V gene data show CDR1 as ENHRY and CDR2 as SYGVKD. This clonotype showed up many times. MiXCR, run by TCRdb on the 5' RACE reads, gives a single entry per CDR3 protein. The table has 45,000 to 65,000 distinct CDR3 sequences, approximately 7% seen once. The chain combines TRBV10-3 with TRBJ2-1; D gene unclear. This TCR came from a female donor with ankylosing spondylitis or in good health (not recorded which). Sequenced input: blood, either unsorted or a sorted T cell fraction (not recorded which). CDR3 amino acids: CAISDPTYNEQFF. In nucleotides, the CDR3 is TGTGCCATCAGTGACCCCACCTACAATGAGCAGTTCTTC.